This TCR beta chain comes out of a study of T-cell reconstitution after alpha-beta-depleted transplantation in children. Unique molecular identifiers were used to barcode this TCRbeta library. TCRdb reanalysed the PCR reads using MiXCR and keeps one entry per CDR3 protein. This table holds 500,000 to 600,000 distinct CDR3 sequences, 15% to 20% found once. The junction had 9 bases not matched to a gene; V was cut back by 0 bases and J by 0 bases. Germline values: CDR1 SGDLS, CDR2 YYNGEE. The CDR3 length is 18 residues. V gene TRBV9 combines with J gene TRBJ2-3; 8 positions match TRBD2. The sample was PBMCs from the stem cell graft donor, taken from the stem cell graft. This sequence originates from a human donor who donated a stem cell graft to a child with acute lymphoblastic leukemia. CDR3: CASSVEVASGYSTDTQYF. CDR3 coding DNA: TGTGCCAGCAGCGTAGAAGTGGCTAGCGGGTATAGCACAGATACGCAGTATTTT. Filled out from reference TRBV9 and TRBJ2-3, the complete variable domain reads DSGVTQTPKHLITATGQRVTLRCSPRSGDLSVYWYQQSLDQGLQFLIQYYNGEERAKGNILERFSAQQFPDLHSELNLSSLELGDSALYFCASSVEVASGYSTDTQYFGPGTRLTVL.